This T cell receptor beta chain is from a study of vaccination and CD4 T cells after COVID-19. Study in general: There were two doses of either BNT162b2 or mRNA-1273 vaccine given to participants.

Treatment described: approximately 11-day PBMC culture with coronavirus spike peptide pools or control peptides (ViraFEST assay). Collection of the unexposed donor's CD4+ T cells took place before the COVID-19 pandemic (2011-2018). Under the ViraFEST approach, antigen-specific T cells were expanded with peptide pools and TCRs subsequently sequenced. Researchers challenged CD4+ T cells from unexposed donors with SARS-CoV-2 S/N and four cold-coronavirus spikes, cells permitting. The Oncomine TCR Beta short-read assay was what sequenced the DNA obtained from cultured CD4+ T cells. TCRdb redid the calling of the PCR reads with MiXCR, one entry per CDR3 protein. The sample lists 5,000 to 8,000 distinct CDR3 sequences, approximately 48% occurring once. To note about this clonotype: Its antigen is unknown.

This CDR3 spans 12 amino acids. The V gene lost 6 bases and the J gene lost 0 bases, with 5 bases spanning the gap. The germline V gene has CDR1 MNHNS and CDR2 SASEGT. The genes are TRBV6-1 and TRBJ1-2; D call uncertain. Sequencing input: CD4+ T cells from blood, cultured in vitro. This clonotype was obtained from a human donor in good health. DNA of the CDR3: TGTGCCAGCAGGAGAGCTAACTATGGCTACACCTTC. This codes for CASRRANYGYTF.